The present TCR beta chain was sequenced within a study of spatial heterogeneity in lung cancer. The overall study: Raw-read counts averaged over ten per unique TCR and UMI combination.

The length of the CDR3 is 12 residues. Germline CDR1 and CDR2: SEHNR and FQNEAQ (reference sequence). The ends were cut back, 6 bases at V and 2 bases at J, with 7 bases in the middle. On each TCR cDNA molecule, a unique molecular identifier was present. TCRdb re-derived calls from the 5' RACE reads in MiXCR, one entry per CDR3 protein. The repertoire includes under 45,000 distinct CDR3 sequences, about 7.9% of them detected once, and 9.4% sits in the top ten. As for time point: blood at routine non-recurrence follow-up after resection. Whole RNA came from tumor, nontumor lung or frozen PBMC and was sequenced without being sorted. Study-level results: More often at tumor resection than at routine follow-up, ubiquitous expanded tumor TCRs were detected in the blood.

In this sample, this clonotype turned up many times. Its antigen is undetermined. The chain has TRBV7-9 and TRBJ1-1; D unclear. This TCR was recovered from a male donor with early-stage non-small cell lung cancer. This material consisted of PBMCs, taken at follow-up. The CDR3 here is CASRWGNTEAFF. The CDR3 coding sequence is TGTGCCAGCAGGTGGGGTAACACTGAAGCTTTCTTT.